These T cell receptor beta chains were read from a single sample in a study of human T cells and chemical hapten exposure. TCRdb called the RACE reads again in MiXCR, with one record for every CDR3 protein. Seen here are around 150,000 distinct CDR3 sequences, approximately 15% observed once, and the top ten hold 1.5% to 2%. The sample was whole blood, taken in connection with sensitization to the hapten diphenylcyclopropenone (DPC). The receptors were sampled from a woman aged 25-40 years with alopecia areata. Some clones in this sample may be carry-over from other donors' samples. The CDR3 runs from the conserved cysteine through the conserved F or W. The D gene is left open where the match is weak. Only part of the rows carry a size: once, few, many, or a class if the clone is expanded.

d_call: .; v_call: TRBV18; j_call: TRBJ1-5; clone_size: few; cdr3_nt: TGTGCCAGCTCACCAGCGGCGGTTAGTAGCAATCAGCCCCAGCATTTT; cdr3_aa: CASSPAAVSSNQPQHF
d_call: TRBD1; v_call: TRBV12-3/TRBV12-4; j_call: TRBJ1-5; clone_size: few; cdr3_nt: TGTGCCAGCAGCCGGGCAGGGGGAGGCAATCAGCCCCAGCATTTT; cdr3_aa: CASSRAGGGNQPQHF
d_call: TRBD2; v_call: TRBV7-6; j_call: TRBJ2-3; clone_size: .; cdr3_nt: TGTGCCAGCAGCTCAATCCTACTAGCGGGGGGCGATACGCAGTATTTT; cdr3_aa: CASSSILLAGGDTQYF
d_call: .; v_call: TRBV20-1; j_call: TRBJ2-7; clone_size: .; cdr3_nt: TGCAGTGCTAGTTCCCGAGGAACGAGCTCCTACGAGCAGTACTTC; cdr3_aa: CSASSRGTSSYEQYF
d_call: TRBD1; v_call: TRBV24-1; j_call: TRBJ2-3; clone_size: .; cdr3_nt: TGTGCCACCAGTGATGCCTCCGGGACAGGGATTGGACCCACAGATACGCAGTATTTT; cdr3_aa: CATSDASGTGIGPTDTQYF
d_call: .; v_call: TRBV2; j_call: TRBJ2-7; clone_size: few; cdr3_nt: TGTGCCAGCAGGTCGGACAATCTAGAGCAGTACTTC; cdr3_aa: CASRSDNLEQYF
d_call: .; v_call: TRBV29-1; j_call: TRBJ2-1; clone_size: few; cdr3_nt: TGCAGCGTTGAGCGGGAAGGGAGCTCCTACAATGAGCAGTTCTTC; cdr3_aa: CSVEREGSSYNEQFF
d_call: .; v_call: TRBV5-5; j_call: TRBJ1-2; clone_size: many; cdr3_nt: TGTGCCAGCAGCCATTGGACAGATGGCTACACCTTC; cdr3_aa: CASSHWTDGYTF
d_call: TRBD2; v_call: TRBV9; j_call: TRBJ2-1; clone_size: many; cdr3_nt: TGTGCCAGCAGCGTAGCAGCTAGCGGAGGCGGAGAGCAGTTCTTC; cdr3_aa: CASSVAASGGGEQFF
d_call: TRBD2; v_call: TRBV29-1; j_call: TRBJ2-3; clone_size: few; cdr3_nt: TGCAGCCTCCCTAGCGGGGTCAGAGATACGCAGTATTTT; cdr3_aa: CSLPSGVRDTQYF
d_call: .; v_call: TRBV25-1; j_call: TRBJ2-7; clone_size: .; cdr3_nt: TGTGCCAGCAGTGTTCCGGGTGGATACGAGCAGTACTTC; cdr3_aa: CASSVPGGYEQYF
d_call: .; v_call: TRBV9; j_call: TRBJ2-1; clone_size: few; cdr3_nt: TGTGCCAGCAGCGTAGGGAAGCTTGGGGCAGGGGACAATGAGCAGTTCTTC; cdr3_aa: CASSVGKLGAGDNEQFF
d_call: .; v_call: TRBV28; j_call: TRBJ2-1; clone_size: few; cdr3_nt: TGTGCCAGCAGTTCCACACTCCCGACAGGTATGCCCTACAATGAGCAGTTCTTC; cdr3_aa: CASSSTLPTGMPYNEQFF
d_call: .; v_call: TRBV29-1; j_call: TRBJ2-7; clone_size: few; cdr3_nt: TGCAGCGTTGGGGACGTGGACGAGCAGTACTTC; cdr3_aa: CSVGDVDEQYF
d_call: .; v_call: TRBV20-1; j_call: TRBJ2-3; clone_size: .; cdr3_nt: TGCAGTGGAAAAGGGGGAGGACATAGCACAGATACGCAGTATTTT; cdr3_aa: CSGKGGGHSTDTQYF
d_call: TRBD2; v_call: TRBV27; j_call: TRBJ2-3; clone_size: .; cdr3_nt: TGTGCCAGCATTATTATCGGGACTAGCGGTTCGACAGATACGCAGTATTTT; cdr3_aa: CASIIIGTSGSTDTQYF
d_call: .; v_call: TRBV5-1; j_call: TRBJ1-6; clone_size: .; cdr3_nt: TGCGCCAGCAGCTTGCAGAGTAATTCACCCCTCCACTTT; cdr3_aa: CASSLQSNSPLHF
d_call: TRBD2; v_call: TRBV4-3; j_call: TRBJ2-5; clone_size: .; cdr3_nt: TGCGCCAGCAGCCAGGGACTAGCGGTCCATGAGACCCAGTACTTC; cdr3_aa: CASSQGLAVHETQYF
d_call: .; v_call: TRBV30; j_call: TRBJ2-2; clone_size: .; cdr3_nt: TGTGCCTGGAATCCCCTCGTTGACAGTCCGAACACCGGGGAGCTGTTTTTT; cdr3_aa: CAWNPLVDSPNTGELFF
d_call: .; v_call: TRBV28; j_call: TRBJ1-5; clone_size: few; cdr3_nt: TGTGCCAGCAGTTTGCGGCGAGGGCCCCAGCCCCAGCATTTT; cdr3_aa: CASSLRRGPQPQHF
d_call: .; v_call: TRBV7-2; j_call: TRBJ1-1; clone_size: many; cdr3_nt: TGTGCCAGCAGCTTAGATGGGGGAACTGAAGCTTTCTTT; cdr3_aa: CASSLDGGTEAFF
d_call: .; v_call: TRBV20-1; j_call: TRBJ1-2; clone_size: .; cdr3_nt: TGCAGTGCCAGTCACTATGGCTACACCTTC; cdr3_aa: CSASHYGYTF